The 17 T cell receptor beta chains below come from one sample, sequenced in a study of OX40 agonist ivuxolimab in advanced cancers. TCRdb keeps only in-frame clones here, not all; method: immunoSEQ multiplex PCR. This table holds 9,500 to 15,000 clones, approximately 82% found once. This specimen consisted of CD4+ or CD8+ T cells sorted from blood, obtained in a trial of the OX40 agonist ivuxolimab. All receptors come from an adult with an advanced solid tumor such as melanoma, head and neck, liver or kidney cancer.

This sequence joins TRBV4-3 and TRBJ1-1, with D unclear. Germline CDR1 and CDR2: LGHNA and YSLEER. This CDR3 contains 15 residues. Trimming took off 3 bases at V and 5 bases at J, with 16 bases between the two ends. CDR3: CASSQDSGGWTEAFF. In DNA form, the CDR3 reads TGCGCCAGCAGCCAGGACTCCGGCGGGTGGACTGAAGCTTTCTTT.

This sequence joins TRBV5-7 and TRBJ2-7; D is unresolved. TRBV5-7 is an ORF for which the function is uncertain. V was clipped by 1 base and J by 4 bases, with 6 bases between them. This CDR3 contains 12 residues. CDR3 sequence (DNA): TGTGCCAGCAGCTTGAATGAATACGAGCAGTACTTC. Its protein product is CASSLNEYEQYF.

The genes are TRBV6-1 and TRBJ2-3; maybe TRBD1 (6 bases). Per germline, CDR1 MNHNS and CDR2 SASEGT. The CDR3 loop spans 14 amino acids. V was shortened by 7 bases and J by 1 base, with 12 bases between the two germline ends. CDR3 nucleotides: TGTGCCAGCACCCCAGGGGAAGGCACAGATACGCAGTATTTT. It specifies CASTPGEGTDTQYF.

As regards this clone: One end of the junction is discordant with germline, which a read error may explain. This chain uses TRBV5-1 with TRBJ1-1; D may be TRBD1 (5 bases). Germline V gene sequence: CDR1 SGHRS, CDR2 YFSETQ. The CDR3 loop spans 13 amino acids. CDR3 sequence (DNA): TGTGCCAGCAGCTTGGGGGAGGGGCCAACGGCTTTCTTT. Its protein product is CASSLGEGPTAFF.

This clone turned up a few times. The chain joins TRBV7-9 to TRBJ1-1; 7 bases agree with TRBD1. This CDR3 has 14 residues. V was pared by 5 bases and J by 0 bases, with 3 bases of the junction left unmatched. Germline V gene sequence: CDR1 SEHNR, CDR2 FQNEAQ (reference sequence). The CDR3 DNA reads TGTGCCAGCAGCAAGGGACAGATGAACACTGAAGCTTTCTTT. Its protein is CASSKGQMNTEAFF.

The rearrangement uses TRBV27 and TRBJ2-7, with TRBD1 matching 8 bases. This CDR3 comprises 14 residues. From germline, CDR1 is MNHEY and CDR2 SMNVEV (reference sequence). Trimming took 6 bases from V and 2 from J; bases not matched to a gene: 6. CDR3 amino acids: CASRPQDRAYEQYF. In DNA, the CDR3 is TGTGCCAGCAGGCCACAGGACAGGGCCTACGAGCAGTACTTC.

This clone was recorded only once. The chain carries TRBV28 and TRBJ1-1; D possibly corresponds to TRBD1 (5 bases). Deletions cut 2 bases from V and 0 bases from J, with 7 bases between. Germline-derived CDR1 and CDR2 are MDHEN and SYDVKM. CDR3 size: 14 residues. DNA for the CDR3: TGTGCCAGCAGTTTACGGGGGATGAACACTGAAGCTTTCTTT. Its translation: CASSLRGMNTEAFF.

In this sample, this clone turned up a few times. The V and J genes are TRBV7-6 and TRBJ2-2; 8 bases are a match to TRBD2. The CDR3 length is 16 residues. The germline V gene encodes CDR1 SGHVS and CDR2 FNYEAQ. Germline trimming cut 4 bases from V and 7 bases from J; bases unmatched to any gene: 11. The CDR3 sequence is CASSYLTGGPDGELFF. CDR3 sequence (DNA): TGTGCCAGCAGCTATTTGACGGGAGGGCCAGACGGGGAGCTGTTTTTT.

The CDR3 loop is CASSYDDYNSYEQYF. CDR3 bases: TGTGCCAGCAGTTACGACGACTATAACTCCTACGAGCAGTACTTC. J is TRBJ2-7 and V is TRBV6-6, with D possibly being TRBD2 (5 bases). CDR1 MNHNY and CDR2 SVGAGI come from the germline V gene (reference sequence). V dropped 2 bases and J dropped 0 bases, with 11 bases sitting between them. CDR3 size: 15 residues.

The chain is built from TRBV27 and TRBJ2-3; TRBD2 agrees at 9 bases. The CDR3 consists of 16 residues. The V segment lost 2 bases and the J segment 2 bases; nucleotides outside the gene matches: 5. Germline assignment: CDR1 MNHEY and CDR2 SMNVEV (reference sequence). The CDR3 here is CASSLALAGNTDTQYF. DNA for the CDR3: TGTGCCAGCAGTTTAGCCCTAGCGGGGAACACAGATACGCAGTATTTT.

The chain recombines TRBV9 with TRBJ1-1; TRBD1 matches 8 bases. This CDR3 is 15 amino acids long. Germline lookup yields CDR1 SGDLS and CDR2 YYNGEE. V shed 5 bases and J 3 bases; nucleotides not matched to a gene: 9. CDR3 in amino acids: CASRPQGAGDTEAFF. The CDR3 DNA sequence: TGTGCCAGCAGACCCCAGGGGGCAGGGGACACTGAAGCTTTCTTT.

This chain uses TRBV25-1 with TRBJ2-7; 8 bases line up with TRBD1. The CDR3 is made up of 13 amino acids. V trimming: 4 bases; J trimming: 5 bases; junction bases outside the gene matches: 4. Per germline, CDR1 MGHDK and CDR2 SYGVNS. The CDR3 sequence: CASSGSTGDEQYF. The CDR3 nucleotides read TGTGCCAGCAGTGGGTCGACAGGGGACGAGCAGTACTTC.

This chain connects TRBV28 to TRBJ2-7; D is uncertain. The CDR3 is made up of 11 amino acids. Germline lookup yields CDR1 MDHEN and CDR2 SYDVKM. Trimming cost V 10 bases and J 4 bases, with 11 bases left between them. CDR3: CATTLGYEQYF. For the CDR3, the DNA is TGTGCCACCACCCTGGGGTACGAGCAGTACTTC.

Only a few counts were recorded for this clone. The chain has TRBV7-9 and TRBJ1-2; D is ambiguous. V dropped 6 bases and J dropped 1 base, with 15 bases sitting between them. Germline CDR1 SEHNR, CDR2 FQNEAQ (reference sequence). The CDR3 totals 15 residues. The CDR3 nucleotides read TGTGCCAGCAGTTCAATTCGGACCGATAACTATGGCTACACCTTC. This translates into CASSSIRTDNYGYTF. Complete variable domain (other parts from reference TRBV7-9 and TRBJ1-2): DTGVSQNPRHKITKRGQNVTFRCDPISEHNRLYWYRQTLGQGPEFLTYFQNEAQLEKSRLLSDRFSAERPKGSFSTLEIQRTEQGDSAMYLCASSSIRTDNYGYTFGSGTRLTVV.

This chain links TRBV19 with TRBJ1-1; D gene ambiguous. V was cut by 0 bases and J by 3 bases, with 11 bases left in between. Germline V gives CDR1 LNHDA, CDR2 SQIVND (reference sequence). CDR3 size: 15 residues. Here the CDR3 DNA reads TGTGCCAGTAGTATAGAAGGAGGACGATACACTGAAGCTTTCTTT. Its protein product is CASSIEGGRYTEAFF. Variable domain in full (rest from reference TRBV19 and TRBJ1-1): DGGITQSPKYLFRKEGQNVTLSCEQNLNHDAMYWYRQDPGQGLRLIYYSQIVNDFQKGDIAEGYSVSREKKESFPLTVTSAQKNPTAFYLCASSIEGGRYTEAFFGQGTRLTVV.

The chain uses TRBV7-9 and TRBJ1-5; weak D call: TRBD1 (5 bases). The CDR3 is made up of 12 amino acids. V was pared by 6 bases and J by 2 bases, with 5 bases between. Germline values: CDR1 SEHNR, CDR2 FQNEAQ (reference sequence). The CDR3 nucleotides are TGTGCCAGCAGGACAGGCAATCAGCCCCAGCATTTT. This translates into CASRTGNQPQHF.

V gene TRBV7-6 combines with J gene TRBJ2-2; 11 nucleotides align to TRBD2. CDR1 and CDR2 (germline): SGHVS, FNYEAQ. This CDR3 contains 16 residues. The trim removed 5 bases at V and 4 bases at J, leaving 6 bases unmatched. The CDR3 nucleotides are TGTGCCAGCAGCCTAGGGACTAGCGGTCCCACCGGGGAGCTGTTTTTT. Translating gives CASSLGTSGPTGELFF.